The 10 T cell receptor beta chains reported below all come from one sample, sequenced in a study of post-analysis software for immune sequencing data. General study results and limits: Patients had higher frequencies than controls of five TRBV segments, including TRBV5-6, TRBV5-1 and TRBV20-1.

Included in the TCR beta cDNA libraries were unique molecular identifiers. TCRdb independently ran MiXCR on the PCR reads; one entry per CDR3 protein. This table holds about 680,000 distinct CDR3 sequences, 55% to 70% found once. These TCRs' antigens remain unknown. Material for sequencing was blood. Source of these receptors: a girl aged 2 to 9 with multiple sclerosis.

This clonotype showed up just a few times. This chain links TRBV7-6 with TRBJ2-3; no clear D gene. V dropped 6 bases and J dropped 0 bases, with 10 bases sitting between them. The CDR3 totals 14 residues. The germline V gene encodes CDR1 SGHVS and CDR2 FNYEAQ. The CDR3 spells CASRYTASTDTQYF. DNA of the CDR3: TGTGCCAGCAGGTATACAGCTAGCACAGATACGCAGTATTTT.

The rearrangement joins TRBV27 to TRBJ1-5; 8 bases match TRBD1. Germline V gives CDR1 MNHEY, CDR2 SMNVEV (reference sequence). Trimming cost V 3 bases and J 5 bases; bases outside gene matches: 12. This CDR3 is 17 amino acids long. CDR3 DNA: TGTGCCAGCAGTTTTTTTCCCCCTCCGACAGGGGATCAGCCCCAGCATTTT. Amino acid sequence: CASSFFPPPTGDQPQHF.

The chain is built from TRBV5-1 and TRBJ1-1; 7 bases are a match to TRBD1. Germline values: CDR1 SGHRS, CDR2 YFSETQ. The CDR3 consists of 15 residues. The J segment lost 11 bases and the V segment lost 4 bases, leaving 17 bases of the junction unmatched. This CDR3 reads CASSRDRASDQRAFF. The CDR3 bases are TGCGCCAGCAGCAGAGACAGGGCGTCGGATCAACGGGCTTTCTTT.

The gene calls are TRBV7-2 and TRBJ2-6, with a tentative D call TRBD2 (6 bases). The CDR3 sequence is 18 residues long. Trimming removed 5 bases from V and 2 bases from J, with 19 bases in between. The germline CDR1 and CDR2 sequences are SGHTA and FQGNSA. The CDR3 is CASSPPGALITGANVLTF. The CDR3, as DNA: TGTGCCAGCAGCCCCCCGGGAGCCCTGATTACTGGGGCCAACGTCCTGACTTTC.

The chain recombines TRBV10-2 with TRBJ2-3, with 13 bases aligning to TRBD2. This CDR3 spans 14 amino acids. Germline loops: CDR1 WSHSY, CDR2 SAAADI. CDR3 coding DNA: TGCGCAAGTGGGACTAGCGGGGACACAGATACGCAGTATTTT. Translated: CASGTSGDTDTQYF.

The chain combines TRBV29-1 with TRBJ2-5; tentative D call: TRBD1 (5 bases). The V end was cut by 3 bases, the J end by 3 bases, with 8 bases between. There are 12 residues in the CDR3. CDR1 SQVTM and CDR2 ANQGSEA come from the germline V gene. The CDR3 DNA reads as TGCAGCGTTGAGATCAGGGAAGAGACCCAGTACTTC. Protein: CSVEIREETQYF.

V usage is TRBV5-6 and J usage is TRBJ2-1, with D perhaps matching TRBD1 (6 bases). Germline V gives CDR1 SGHDT, CDR2 YYEEEE. The CDR3 extends over 17 amino acids. Trimming shortened V by 1 base and J by 5 bases, and 19 bases separated the two germline ends. The CDR3 loop reads CASSLLSLKDSDNEQFF. The CDR3, as DNA: TGTGCCAGCAGCTTGCTTTCCTTAAAGGACAGTGACAATGAGCAGTTCTTC.

This chain joins TRBV4-1 and TRBJ2-1; no definite D call. V was pared by 3 bases and J by 5 bases, with 5 bases between. The CDR3 sequence is 12 residues long. Germline CDR1 reads MGHRA; CDR2 reads YSYEKL. CDR3 loop: CASSHFNNEQFF. In nucleotides, the CDR3 is TGCGCCAGCAGCCATTTCAACAATGAGCAGTTCTTC.

This chain joins TRBV9 and TRBJ2-5; no clear D gene. The CDR3 loop spans 13 amino acids. Between the trimmed V and J ends, which lost 2 bases and 0 bases, there was a span of 5 bases. Germline loops: CDR1 SGDLS, CDR2 YYNGEE. In DNA, the CDR3 is TGTGCCAGCAGCGTTTGGGACCAAGAGACCCAGTACTTC. Amino acid sequence: CASSVWDQETQYF.

This clonotype was seen a few times. The chain is built from TRBV20-1 and TRBJ1-4; D is uncertain. Germline CDR1 is DFQATT and CDR2 is SNEGSKA (reference sequence). The CDR3 is 13 residues long. V was pared by 4 bases and J by 2 bases, with 8 bases between. The CDR3 DNA follows: TGCAGTGCTACGGCACGCACTAATGAAAAACTGTTTTTT. This codes for CSATARTNEKLFF.